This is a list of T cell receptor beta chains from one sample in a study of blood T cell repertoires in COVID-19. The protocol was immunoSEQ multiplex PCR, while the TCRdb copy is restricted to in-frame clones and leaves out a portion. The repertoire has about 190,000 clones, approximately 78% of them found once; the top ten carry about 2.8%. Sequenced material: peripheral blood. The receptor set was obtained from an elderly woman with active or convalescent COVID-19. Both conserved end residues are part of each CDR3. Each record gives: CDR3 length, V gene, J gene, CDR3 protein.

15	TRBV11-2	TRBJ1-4	CASSLDRDRGEKLFF
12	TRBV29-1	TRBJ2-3	CSVGDNTDTQYF
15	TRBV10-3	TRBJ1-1	CAISETGQGGTEAFF
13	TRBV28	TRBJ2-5	CASSPGDQETQYF
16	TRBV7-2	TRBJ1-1	CASRQQSGGTATEAFF
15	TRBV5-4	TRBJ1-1	CASSDPGTGSTEAFF
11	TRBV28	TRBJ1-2	CASSLAGSSDF
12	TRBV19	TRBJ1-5	CASSRAGQPQHF
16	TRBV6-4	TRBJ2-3	CASRAELVSPADTQYF
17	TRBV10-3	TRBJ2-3	CAISAYGLAGGTDTQYF
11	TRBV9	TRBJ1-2	CASEGAYGYTF
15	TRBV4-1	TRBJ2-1	CASSPGLATFNEQFF
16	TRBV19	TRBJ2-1	CASSRGYRPFDNEQFF
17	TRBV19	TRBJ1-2	CASSRAQGGVIFYGYTF
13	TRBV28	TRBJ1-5	CASSFRGSQPQHF
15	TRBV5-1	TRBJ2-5	CASRFNVGSQETQYF
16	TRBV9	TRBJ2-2	CASSVLGGKYTGELFF
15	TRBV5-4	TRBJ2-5	CASSDGTSIRETQYF
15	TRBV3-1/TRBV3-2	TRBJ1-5	CASSQIPGPNQPQHF
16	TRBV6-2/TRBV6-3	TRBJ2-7	CASSSRGTGLFVEQYF
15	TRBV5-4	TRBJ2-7	CASSSKRDSAGEQYF
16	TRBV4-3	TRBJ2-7	CASSQVYSGAPYEQYF
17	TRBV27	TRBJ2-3	CASSLGTLAEITDTQYF
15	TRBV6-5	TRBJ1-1	CASSRSTRMNTEAFF
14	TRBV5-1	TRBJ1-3	CASSSGSSGNTIYF
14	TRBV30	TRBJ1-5	CAWRRAGGNQPQHF
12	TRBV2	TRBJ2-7	CASQQGAYEQYF
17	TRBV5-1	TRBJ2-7	CASSWGRSQGAPYEQYF
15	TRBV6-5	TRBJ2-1	CASSYTLSSYNEQFF
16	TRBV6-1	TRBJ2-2	CASSESGTVRVGELFF
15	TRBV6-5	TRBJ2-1	CASSYGTSGGAEQFF
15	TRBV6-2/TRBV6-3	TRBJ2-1	CASSSPRQGGEEQFF
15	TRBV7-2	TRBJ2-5	CASSYKTSGHETQYF
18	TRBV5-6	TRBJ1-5	CASSRLIQGNEGNQPQHF
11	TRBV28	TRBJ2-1	CASRTGHEQFF
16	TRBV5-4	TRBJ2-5	CASSSGASGGIETQYF
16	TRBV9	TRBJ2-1	CASSLLGSSAYNEQFF
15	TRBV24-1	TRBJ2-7	CATSDGRQGSYEQYF
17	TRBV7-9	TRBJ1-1	CASSLGVTAGGFTEAFF
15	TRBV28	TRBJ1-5	CASSLLAGVSQPQHF
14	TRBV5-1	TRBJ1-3	CASSPGYSGNTIYF
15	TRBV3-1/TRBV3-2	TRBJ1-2	CASSHTRKGVQGYTF
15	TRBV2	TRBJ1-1	CASSEGQGVRNTAFF
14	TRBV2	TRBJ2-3	CASSLRSSTDTQYF
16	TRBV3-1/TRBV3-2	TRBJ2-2	CASSQIGQGFGGELFF
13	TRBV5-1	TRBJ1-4	CASSLGSDEKLFF
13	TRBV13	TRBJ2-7	CASSSGLGDEQYF
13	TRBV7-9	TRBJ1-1	CASSLVEGSEAFF
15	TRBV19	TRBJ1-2	CASSLLTGQDYGYTF
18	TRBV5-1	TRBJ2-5	CASSAKVGFIGGGETQYF